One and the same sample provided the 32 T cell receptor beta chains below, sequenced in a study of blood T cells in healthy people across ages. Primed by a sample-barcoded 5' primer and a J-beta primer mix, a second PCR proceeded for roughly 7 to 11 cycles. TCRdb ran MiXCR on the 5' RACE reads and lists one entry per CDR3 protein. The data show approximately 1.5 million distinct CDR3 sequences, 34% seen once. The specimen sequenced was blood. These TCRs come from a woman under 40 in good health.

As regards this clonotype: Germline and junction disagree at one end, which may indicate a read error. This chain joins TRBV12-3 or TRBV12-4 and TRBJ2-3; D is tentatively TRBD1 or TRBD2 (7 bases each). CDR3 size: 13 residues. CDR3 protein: CASNSGGADAQYF. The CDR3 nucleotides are TGTGCCAGCAACTCAGGGGGGGCAGATGCGCAGTATTTT.

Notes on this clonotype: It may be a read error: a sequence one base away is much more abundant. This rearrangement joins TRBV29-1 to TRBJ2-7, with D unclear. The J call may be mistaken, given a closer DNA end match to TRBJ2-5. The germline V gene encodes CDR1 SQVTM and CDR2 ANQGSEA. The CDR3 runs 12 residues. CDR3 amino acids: CSGESASETQYF. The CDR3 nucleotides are TGCAGCGGTGAAAGCGCTTCGGAGACCCAGTACTTC.

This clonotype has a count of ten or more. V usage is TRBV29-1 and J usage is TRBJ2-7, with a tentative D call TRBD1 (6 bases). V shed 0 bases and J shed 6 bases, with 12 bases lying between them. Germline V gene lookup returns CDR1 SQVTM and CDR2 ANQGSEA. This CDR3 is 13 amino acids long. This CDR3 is CSVEEGAMGEQYF. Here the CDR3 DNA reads TGCAGCGTTGAAGAGGGGGCAATGGGCGAGCAGTACTTC.

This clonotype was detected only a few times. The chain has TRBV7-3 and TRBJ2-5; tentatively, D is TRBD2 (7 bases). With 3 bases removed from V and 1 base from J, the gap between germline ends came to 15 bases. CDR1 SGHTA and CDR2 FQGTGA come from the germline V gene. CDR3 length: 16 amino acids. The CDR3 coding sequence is TGTGCCAGCAGCTTCCGTGGGGGGGCCTCCCAAGAGACCCAGTACTTC. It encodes CASSFRGGASQETQYF.

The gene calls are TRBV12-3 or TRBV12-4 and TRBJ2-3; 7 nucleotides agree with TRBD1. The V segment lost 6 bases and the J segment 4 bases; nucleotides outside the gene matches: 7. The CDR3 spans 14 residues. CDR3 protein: CASRRDRAADTQYF. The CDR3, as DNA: TGTGCCAGCAGGCGCGACAGGGCCGCAGATACGCAGTATTTT.

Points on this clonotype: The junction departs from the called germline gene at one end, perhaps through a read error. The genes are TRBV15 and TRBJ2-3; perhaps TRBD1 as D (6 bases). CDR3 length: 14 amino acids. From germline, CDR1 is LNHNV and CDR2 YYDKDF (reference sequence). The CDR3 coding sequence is TGTACCACCCAGAAGTTCCAGGGGACAGATACGCAGTATTTT. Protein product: CTTQKFQGTDTQYF.

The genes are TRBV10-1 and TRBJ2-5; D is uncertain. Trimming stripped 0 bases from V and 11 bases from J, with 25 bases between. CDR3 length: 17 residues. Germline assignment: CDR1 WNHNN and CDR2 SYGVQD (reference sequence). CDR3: CASSESKDLQITYGQYF. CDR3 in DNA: TGCGCCAGCAGTGAGTCGAAGGATCTACAGATTACCTACGGGCAGTACTTC.

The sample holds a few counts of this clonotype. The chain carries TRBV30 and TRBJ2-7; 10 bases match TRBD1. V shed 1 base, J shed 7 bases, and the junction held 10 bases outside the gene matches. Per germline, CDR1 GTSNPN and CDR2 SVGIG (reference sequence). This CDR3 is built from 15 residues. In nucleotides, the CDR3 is TGTGCCTGGAGTGCGACCACCGGGACAGGGGAAGAGCAGTACTTC. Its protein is CAWSATTGTGEEQYF.

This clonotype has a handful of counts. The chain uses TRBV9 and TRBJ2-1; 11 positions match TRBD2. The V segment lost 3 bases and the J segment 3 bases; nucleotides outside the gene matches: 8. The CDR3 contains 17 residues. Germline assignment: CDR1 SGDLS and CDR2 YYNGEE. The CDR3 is CASSEGTSGNYYNEQFF. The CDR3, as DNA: TGTGCCAGCAGCGAAGGGACTAGCGGAAACTACTACAATGAGCAGTTCTTC.

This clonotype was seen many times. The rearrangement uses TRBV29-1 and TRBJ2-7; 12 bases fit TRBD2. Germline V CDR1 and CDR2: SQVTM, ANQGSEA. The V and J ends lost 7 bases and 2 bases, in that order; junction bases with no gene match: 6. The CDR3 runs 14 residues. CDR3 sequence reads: CSAGLAGIPYEQYF. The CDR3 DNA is TGCAGCGCCGGACTAGCGGGGATTCCCTACGAGCAGTACTTC.

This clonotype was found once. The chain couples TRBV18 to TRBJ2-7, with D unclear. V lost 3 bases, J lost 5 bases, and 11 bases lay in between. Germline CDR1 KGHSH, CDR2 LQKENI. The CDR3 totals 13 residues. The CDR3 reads CASSPSSGNEQYF. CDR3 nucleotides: TGTGCCAGCTCACCTTCTTCTGGGAACGAGCAGTACTTC.

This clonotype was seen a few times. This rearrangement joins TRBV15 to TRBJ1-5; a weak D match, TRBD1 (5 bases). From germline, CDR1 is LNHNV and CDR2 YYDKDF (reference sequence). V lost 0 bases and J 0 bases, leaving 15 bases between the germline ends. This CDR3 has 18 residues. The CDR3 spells CATSRDRGEGYSNQPQHF. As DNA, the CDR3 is TGTGCCACCAGCAGAGATCGGGGGGAGGGCTATAGCAATCAGCCCCAGCATTTT.

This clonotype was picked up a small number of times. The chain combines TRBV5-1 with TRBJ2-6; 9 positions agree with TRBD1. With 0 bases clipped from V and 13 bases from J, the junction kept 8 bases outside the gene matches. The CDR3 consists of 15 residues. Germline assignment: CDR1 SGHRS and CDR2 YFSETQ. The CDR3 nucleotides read TGCGCCAGCAGCTTGGGGGACAGGGTCCAAGAAGTCCTGACTTTC. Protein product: CASSLGDRVQEVLTF.

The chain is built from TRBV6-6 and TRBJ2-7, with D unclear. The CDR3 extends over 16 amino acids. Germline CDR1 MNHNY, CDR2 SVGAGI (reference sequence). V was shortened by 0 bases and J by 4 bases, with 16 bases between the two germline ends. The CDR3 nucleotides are TGTGCCAGCAGTTACTCTCTGCAGAACCTACGTTACGAGCAGTACTTC. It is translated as CASSYSLQNLRYEQYF.

CDR3 DNA: TGTGCCAGCAGCTGGGCGGGGGGGTACACAGATACGCAGTATTTT. Protein sequence: CASSWAGGYTDTQYF. The gene calls are TRBV9 and TRBJ2-3; 9 nucleotides match TRBD2. The length of the CDR3 is 15 residues. Germline assignment: CDR1 SGDLS and CDR2 YYNGEE. V lost 4 bases and J lost 2; bases outside the gene matches: 5.

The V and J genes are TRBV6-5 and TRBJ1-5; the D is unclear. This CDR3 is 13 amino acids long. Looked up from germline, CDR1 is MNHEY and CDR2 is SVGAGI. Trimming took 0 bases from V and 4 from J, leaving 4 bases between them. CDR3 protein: CASSYSPNQPQHF. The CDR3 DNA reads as TGTGCCAGCAGTTACTCTCCAAATCAGCCCCAGCATTTT.

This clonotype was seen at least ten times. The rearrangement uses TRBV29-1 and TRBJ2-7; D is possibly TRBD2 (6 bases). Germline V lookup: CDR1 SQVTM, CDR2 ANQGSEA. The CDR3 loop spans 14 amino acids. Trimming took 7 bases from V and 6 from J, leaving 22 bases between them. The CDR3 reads CSARPGLRSGEQYF. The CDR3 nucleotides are TGCAGCGCTCGACCCGGACTAAGATCGGGCGAGCAGTACTTC.

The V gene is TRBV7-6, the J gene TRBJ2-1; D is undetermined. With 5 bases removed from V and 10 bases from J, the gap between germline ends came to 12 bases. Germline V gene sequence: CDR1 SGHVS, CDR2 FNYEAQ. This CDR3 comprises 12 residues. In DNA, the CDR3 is TGTGCCAGCAGCCAAAATATGCGGGAGCAGTTCTTC. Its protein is CASSQNMREQFF.

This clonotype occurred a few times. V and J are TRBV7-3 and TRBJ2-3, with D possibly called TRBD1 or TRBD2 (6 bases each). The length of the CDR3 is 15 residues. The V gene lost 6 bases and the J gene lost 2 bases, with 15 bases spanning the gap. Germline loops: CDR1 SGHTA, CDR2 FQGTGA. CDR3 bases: TGTGCCAGCAGTCCCGGGGGCAGAAACACAGATACGCAGTATTTT. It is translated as CASSPGGRNTDTQYF. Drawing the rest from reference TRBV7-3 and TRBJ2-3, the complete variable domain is GAGVSQTPSNKVTEKGKYVELRCDPISGHTALYWYRQSLGQGPEFLIYFQGTGAADDSGLPNDRFFAVRPEGSVSTLKIQRTERGDSAVYLCASSPGGRNTDTQYFGPGTRLTVL.

CDR3 DNA sequence: TGTGCCAGCAGCCCGAGACAGGGAGCCCTCGAGACCCAGTACTTC. Protein sequence: CASSPRQGALETQYF. The chain has TRBV7-9 and TRBJ2-5; 7 nucleotides match TRBD1. Trimming took 5 bases from V and 5 from J; bases not matched to a gene: 11. The CDR3 sequence is 15 residues long. Germline CDR1 reads SEHNR; CDR2 reads FQNEAQ (reference sequence). Looking up the rest from reference TRBV7-9 and TRBJ2-5 gives the full variable domain: DTGVSQNPRHKITKRGQNVTFRCDPISEHNRLYWYRQTLGQGPEFLTYFQNEAQLEKSRLLSDRFSAERPKGSFSTLEIQRTEQGDSAMYLCASSPRQGALETQYFGPGTRLLVL.

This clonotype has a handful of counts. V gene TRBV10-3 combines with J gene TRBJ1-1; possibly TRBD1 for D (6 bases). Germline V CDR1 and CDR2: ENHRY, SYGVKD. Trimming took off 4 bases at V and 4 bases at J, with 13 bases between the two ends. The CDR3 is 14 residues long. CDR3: CAISVGGLGTEAFF. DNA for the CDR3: TGTGCCATCAGTGTAGGGGGGTTGGGCACTGAAGCTTTCTTT.

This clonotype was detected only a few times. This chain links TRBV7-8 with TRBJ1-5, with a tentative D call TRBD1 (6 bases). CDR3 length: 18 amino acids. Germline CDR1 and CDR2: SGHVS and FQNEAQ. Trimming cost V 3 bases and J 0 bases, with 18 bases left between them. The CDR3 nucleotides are TGTGCCAGCAGCTTTTCGGCTAAACAGGGTCTTAGCAATCAGCCCCAGCATTTT. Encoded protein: CASSFSAKQGLSNQPQHF.

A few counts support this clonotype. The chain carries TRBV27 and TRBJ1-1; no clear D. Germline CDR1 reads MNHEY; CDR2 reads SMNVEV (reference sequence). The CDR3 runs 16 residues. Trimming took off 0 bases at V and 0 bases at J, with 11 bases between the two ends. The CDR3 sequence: CASSLSQTVVNTEAFF. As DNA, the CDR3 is TGTGCCAGCAGTTTATCTCAGACGGTCGTGAACACTGAAGCTTTCTTT.

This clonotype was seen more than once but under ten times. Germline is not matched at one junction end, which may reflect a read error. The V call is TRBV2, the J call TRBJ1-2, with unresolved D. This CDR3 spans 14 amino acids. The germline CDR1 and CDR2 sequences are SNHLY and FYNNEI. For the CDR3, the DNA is TGTGCCAGCCGAACAGAGTTCGTGTCCTATGGCCACACCTTC. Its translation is CASRTEFVSYGHTF. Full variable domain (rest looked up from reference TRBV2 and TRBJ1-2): EPEVTQTPSHQVTQMGQEVILRCVPISNHLYFYWYRQILGQKVEFLVSFYNNEISEKSEIFDDQFSVERPDGSNFTLKIRSTKLEDSAMYFCASRTEFVSYGHTFGSGTRLTVV.

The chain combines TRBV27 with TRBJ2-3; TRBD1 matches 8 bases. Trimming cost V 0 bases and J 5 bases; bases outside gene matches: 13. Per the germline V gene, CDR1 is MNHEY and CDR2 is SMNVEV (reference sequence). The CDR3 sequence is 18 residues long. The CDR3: CASSLSGARQGAGDTQYF. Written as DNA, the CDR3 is TGTGCCAGCAGTTTATCAGGGGCGCGGCAGGGGGCGGGAGATACGCAGTATTTT.

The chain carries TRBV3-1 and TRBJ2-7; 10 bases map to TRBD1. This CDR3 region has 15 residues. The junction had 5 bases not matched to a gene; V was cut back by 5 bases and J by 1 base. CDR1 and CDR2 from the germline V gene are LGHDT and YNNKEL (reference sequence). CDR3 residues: CASSARTGGSYEQYF. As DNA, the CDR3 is TGTGCCAGCAGCGCCCGGACAGGGGGATCCTACGAGCAGTACTTC.

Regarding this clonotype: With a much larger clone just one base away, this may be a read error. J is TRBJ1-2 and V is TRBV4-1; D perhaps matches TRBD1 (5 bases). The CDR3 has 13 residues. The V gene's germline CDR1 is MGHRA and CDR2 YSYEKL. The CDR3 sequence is CASGQGLPGGYTF. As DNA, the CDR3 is TGCGCCAGCGGCCAAGGACTTCCAGGGGGCTACACCTTC.

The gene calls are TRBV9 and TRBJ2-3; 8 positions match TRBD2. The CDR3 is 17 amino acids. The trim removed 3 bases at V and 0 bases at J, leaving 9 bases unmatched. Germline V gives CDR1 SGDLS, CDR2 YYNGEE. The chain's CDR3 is CASSAPRAGASTDTQYF. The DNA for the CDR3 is TGTGCCAGCAGCGCCCCGCGAGCGGGGGCTAGCACAGATACGCAGTATTTT. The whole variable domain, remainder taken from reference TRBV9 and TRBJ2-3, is DSGVTQTPKHLITATGQRVTLRCSPRSGDLSVYWYQQSLDQGLQFLIQYYNGEERAKGNILERFSAQQFPDLHSELNLSSLELGDSALYFCASSAPRAGASTDTQYFGPGTRLTVL.

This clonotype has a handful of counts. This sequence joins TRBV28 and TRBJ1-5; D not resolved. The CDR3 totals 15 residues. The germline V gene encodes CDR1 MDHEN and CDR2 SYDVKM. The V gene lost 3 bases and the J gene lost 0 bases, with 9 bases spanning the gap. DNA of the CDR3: TGTGCCAGCAGTTTCAGAGGAATTAGCAATCAGCCCCAGCATTTT. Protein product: CASSFRGISNQPQHF.

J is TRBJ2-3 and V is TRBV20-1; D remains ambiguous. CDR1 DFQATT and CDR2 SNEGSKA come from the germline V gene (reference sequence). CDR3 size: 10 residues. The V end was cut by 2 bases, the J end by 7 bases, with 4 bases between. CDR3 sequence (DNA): TGCAGTGCTAGACTTCATACGCAGTATTTT. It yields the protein CSARLHTQYF.

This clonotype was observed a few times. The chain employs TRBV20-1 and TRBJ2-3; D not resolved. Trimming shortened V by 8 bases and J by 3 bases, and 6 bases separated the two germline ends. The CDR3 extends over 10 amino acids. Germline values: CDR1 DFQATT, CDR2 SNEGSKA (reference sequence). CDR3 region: CSTLTDTQYF. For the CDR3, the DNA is TGCAGTACTCTGACAGATACGCAGTATTTT.

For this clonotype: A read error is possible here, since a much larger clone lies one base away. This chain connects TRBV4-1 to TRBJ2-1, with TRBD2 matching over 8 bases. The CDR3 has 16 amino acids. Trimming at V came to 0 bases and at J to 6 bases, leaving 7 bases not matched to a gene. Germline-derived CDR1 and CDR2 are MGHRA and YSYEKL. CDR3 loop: CASSQESSGGFNEQFF. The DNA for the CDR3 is TGCGCCAGCAGCCAAGAATCCAGCGGGGGCTTCAATGAGCAGTTCTTC.